These T cell receptor beta chains were read from a single sample in a study of control samples from healthy donors and cancer patients. Profiled with immunoSEQ multiplex PCR; TCRdb holds only in-frame clones, not every one. The sample lists 120,000 to 150,000 clones; over 85% were seen once. Material for sequencing was blood. These receptors were obtained from a man aged 18-30 years in good health. Each CDR3 is given with its conserved first and last residue. D genes are given only for firm matches. The size field is filled for only some rows; it gives once, few, many or a size class.

clone size	V gene	J gene	D gene	CDR3 DNA	CDR3 protein
once	TRBV5-1	TRBJ1-6	.	TGCGCCAGCACCCCGGATGGACAGTCAAATTCACCCCTCCACTTT	CASTPDGQSNSPLHF
.	TRBV6-5	TRBJ2-7	.	TGTGCCAGCAGTTACTCGGCAGAAGGGTTCTCCTACGAGCAGTACTTC	CASSYSAEGFSYEQYF
.	TRBV6-5	TRBJ2-1	.	TGTGCCAGCAGTTACCAGTCCGACAATGAGCAGTTCTTC	CASSYQSDNEQFF
.	TRBV6-4	TRBJ1-6	TRBD1	TGTGCCAGCAGCCCCGGACAGGAGGACTCACCCCTCCACTTT	CASSPGQEDSPLHF
.	TRBV6-2/TRBV6-3	TRBJ2-7	TRBD1	TGTGCCAGCAGCAGGGACAGGTCGTTAACCTACGAGCAGTACTTC	CASSRDRSLTYEQYF
.	TRBV6-2/TRBV6-3	TRBJ2-7	.	TGTGCCAGCAGTTACTCGAACTACGAGCAGTACTTC	CASSYSNYEQYF
.	TRBV10-3	TRBJ2-5	TRBD1	TGTGCCATCAGCTGGGACAGGGAATTGGAGACCCAGTACTTC	CAISWDRELETQYF
.	TRBV13	TRBJ1-6	.	TGTGCCAGCAGCTTTAGTGGGACGAATAATTCACCCCTCCACTTT	CASSFSGTNNSPLHF
.	TRBV12-3/TRBV12-4	TRBJ2-1	.	TGTGCCAGCAGTAAGCTGGACGAGCAGTTCTTC	CASSKLDEQFF
.	TRBV29-1	TRBJ2-2	.	TGCAGCGTTATGGCGCTAACGAACACCGGGGAGCTGTTTTTT	CSVMALTNTGELFF
.	TRBV3-1/TRBV3-2	TRBJ2-7	.	TGTGCCAGCAGCCTCGGACAGACTGACCCCTACGAGCAGTACTTC	CASSLGQTDPYEQYF
.	TRBV10-3	TRBJ1-1	TRBD1	TGTGCCACCGAGGACAGGCAGAACACTGAAGCTTTCTTT	CATEDRQNTEAFF
once	TRBV6-6	TRBJ2-2	.	TGTGCCAGCAGCCCCCGTCCGGCCGGGGAGCTGTTTTTT	CASSPRPAGELFF
.	TRBV5-6	TRBJ2-4	TRBD2	TGTGCCAGCACCGGCGGGCGGGAGCTAGCCAAAAACATTCAGTACTTC	CASTGGRELAKNIQYF
.	TRBV25-1	TRBJ2-3	TRBD1	TGTGCCAGCAGTGATGGAGACCTAGACAGGGGAGGAGATACGCAGTATTTT	CASSDGDLDRGGDTQYF
.	TRBV7-9	TRBJ1-1	.	TGTGCCAGCAGCTTCGGGCTCGGGGATCGGGAAGAAGCTTTCTTT	CASSFGLGDREEAFF
.	TRBV3-1/TRBV3-2	TRBJ1-2	.	TGTGCCAGCAGCCCGAGGCCAAACGAAGGCTACACCTTC	CASSPRPNEGYTF